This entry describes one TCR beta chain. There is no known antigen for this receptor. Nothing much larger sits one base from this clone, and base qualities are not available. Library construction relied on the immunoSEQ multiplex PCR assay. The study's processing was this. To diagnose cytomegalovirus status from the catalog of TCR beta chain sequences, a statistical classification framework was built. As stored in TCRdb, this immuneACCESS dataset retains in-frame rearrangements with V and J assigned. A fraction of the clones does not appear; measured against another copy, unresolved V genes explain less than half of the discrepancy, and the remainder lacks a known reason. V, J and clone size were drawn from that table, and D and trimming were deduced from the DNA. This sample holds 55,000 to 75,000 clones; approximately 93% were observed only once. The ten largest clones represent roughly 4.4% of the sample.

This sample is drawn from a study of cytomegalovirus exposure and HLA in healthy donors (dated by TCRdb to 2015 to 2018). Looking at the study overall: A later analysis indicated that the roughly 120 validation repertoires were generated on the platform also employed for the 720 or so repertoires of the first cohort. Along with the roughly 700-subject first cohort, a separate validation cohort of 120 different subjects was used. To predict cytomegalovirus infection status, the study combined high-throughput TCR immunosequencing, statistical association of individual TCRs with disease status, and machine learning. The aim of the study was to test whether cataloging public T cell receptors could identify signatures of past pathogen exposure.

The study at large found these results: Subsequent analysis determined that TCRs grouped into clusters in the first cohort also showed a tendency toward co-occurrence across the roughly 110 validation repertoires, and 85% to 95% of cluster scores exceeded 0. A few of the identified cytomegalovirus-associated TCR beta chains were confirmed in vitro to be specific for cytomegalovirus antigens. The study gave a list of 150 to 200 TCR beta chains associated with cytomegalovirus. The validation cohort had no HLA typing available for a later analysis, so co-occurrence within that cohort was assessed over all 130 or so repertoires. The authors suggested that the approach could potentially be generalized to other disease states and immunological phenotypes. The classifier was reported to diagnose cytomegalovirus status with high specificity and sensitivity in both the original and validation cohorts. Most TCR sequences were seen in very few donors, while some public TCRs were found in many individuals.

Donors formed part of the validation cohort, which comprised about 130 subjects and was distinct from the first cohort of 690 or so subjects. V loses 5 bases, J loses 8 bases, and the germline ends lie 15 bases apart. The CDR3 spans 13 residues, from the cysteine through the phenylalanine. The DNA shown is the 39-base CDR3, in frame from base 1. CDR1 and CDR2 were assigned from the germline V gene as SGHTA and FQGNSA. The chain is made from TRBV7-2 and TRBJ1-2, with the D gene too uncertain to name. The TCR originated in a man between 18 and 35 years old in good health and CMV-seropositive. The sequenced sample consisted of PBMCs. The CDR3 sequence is CASSLVLSSGYTF. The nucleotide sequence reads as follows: TGTGCCAGCAGCCTCGTCCTCAGTTCCGGCTACACCTTC.